This T cell receptor (beta chain) was sequenced during a study of cytomegalovirus exposure and HLA in healthy donors (dated by TCRdb to the late 2010s). About the study as a whole: An earlier analysis of approximately 550 of the donors reported 250 to 350 Gb of sequence data and 120 million or so unique TCR beta sequences from some 180 million T cells. Approximately 310 gigabases of sequencing data and tens of millions of unique TCR sequences were included in an early release covering several hundred HLA-typed donors. The genetic ancestry cluster associated with self-reported Caucasian donors included over 80% of the approximately 430 genotyped donors. The study was designed to test whether signatures of past pathogen exposure could be identified by cataloging public T cell receptors. Using immunosequencing, the study profiled T cell repertoires from approximately 700 subjects and related those repertoires to cytomegalovirus serostatus. In addition to the first cohort of about 650 subjects, a separate validation cohort of 120 different subjects was used. To predict cytomegalovirus infection status, the study brought together high-throughput TCR immunosequencing, statistical association of individual TCRs with disease status, and machine learning. To study patterns of TCR occurrence, a later analysis re-analyzed previously published TCR beta repertoires from around 670 donors and added high-resolution HLA genotyping. In the later analysis, no new phenotypic data were used to find candidate immune exposures; instead, reliance was placed on TCR beta sequences and their occurrence across donors. To decide whether each TCR beta V gene segment behaved as functional or pseudogenic, an earlier analysis of several hundred of the donors relied on high-throughput TCR beta sequencing. Donor age, sex, ethnicity and CMV serostatus were collected together with the repertoire data. A later genetic analysis took genome-wide SNP genotypes for 398 of the 666 donors and used that subset as a discovery cohort. All discovery cohort repertoires had been generated using a single sequencing platform. Class I and class II HLA loci were covered by the typing at four-digit resolution. The number of typed donors differed by locus: about 629-630 for A, B, C, DRB1 and DQB1; about 520 for DQA1; 606 for DPA1; and roughly 450 for DPB1. Because of strong linkage in the cohort, 4 to 6 DR-DQ haplotypes were treated as single units for association and clustering. Across approximately 400 genotyped donors of the cohort, an average of roughly 200,000 unique TCR beta nucleotide sequences per donor were sequenced, and about a sixth of those sequences were non-productive. General conclusions and limits of the study: In a later analysis, most CMV-associated TCR beta chains were found to appear HLA-restricted, with HLA associations seemingly driven largely by CMV exposure. Sequencing depth was assumed to be roughly uniform across donors in the presence/absence analyses, though that assumption may not hold. An earlier analysis of 587 of the donors showed that most TCR beta V segments appeared in productive rearrangements either about 87% or about 30% of the time, which broadly matched IMGT annotations. A further reported finding was that TCR beta sequences accurately predicted the HLA-A and HLA-B alleles for most subjects in the first cohort. For the cohort, immune exposure information was limited to CMV serostatus. Three of the identified cytomegalovirus-associated TCR beta chains were confirmed in vitro to be specific for cytomegalovirus antigens. A later analysis reported that several top co-occurrence clusters appeared linked to parvovirus B19, influenza, CMV and Epstein-Barr virus. A later analysis associated approximately 17,000 TCR beta sequences with specific HLA alleles at a false discovery rate of 0.05. Because HLA typing was unavailable for some donors at each locus, only the typed subset was used in association tests. A later genetic analysis associated a missense DCLRE1C variant with V-gene and J-gene trimming of TCR beta chains, and an independent cohort replicated the association. The authors suggested that the approach could potentially be generalized to other disease states and immunological phenotypes. When HLA alleles, especially DR and DQ, strongly co-occurred, TCR associations were difficult to assign to individual alleles. The study gave a list of under 200 TCR beta chains associated with cytomegalovirus. Correlated functional status among segregating V segments might be attributable to linkage disequilibrium, but an unknown experimental factor could not be ruled out. In both the original and validation cohorts, the classifier was reported to diagnose cytomegalovirus status with high specificity and sensitivity. A later analysis found that HLA-associated TCR beta chains were more clonally expanded and had lower generation probabilities than equally common non-associated chains. A later genetic analysis reported fewer N-insertions in productive TCRs among donors in an Asian-associated ancestry cluster than the roughly 700-donor mean. A cluster of highly shared sequence variants was judged likely to represent a technical artifact of the sequencing pipeline. About 17 rarely observed V segments, including chromosome 9 orphons, were excluded from the earlier analysis of just under 600 of the donors because counts were too low. While some public TCRs were present in many individuals, most TCR sequences turned up only very rarely across donors. The 87-base-pair reads could not distinguish some IMGT-functional V segments, including TRBV6-2 and TRBV6-3, so those segments were excluded. This cohort had only TCR beta chains sequenced, and the lack of alpha or paired-chain data limited which features could be detected. In a later analysis, TCR association rates were found to vary across HLA loci, with the most associated TCRs seen for DRB1 alleles and the fewest for HLA-C alleles.

The cohort comprised some 730 healthy bone marrow donors. All cohort members were sampled while nominally healthy, although unrecorded immune exposures were likely present. The donor was CMV seronegative and belonged to the group of over 300 seronegative cohort members. A peripheral blood sample was collected from each donor, and TCR beta sequencing was performed on peripheral blood mononuclear cells. Genomic DNA extraction from the blood cell samples was performed with the Qiagen DNeasy Blood Extraction Kit. The CDR1 and CDR2 encoded by the germline V gene are SGHRS and YFSETQ. Including cysteine and phenylalanine, the CDR3 has 15 amino acids. CDR3 DNA is the only sequence kept; it has 45 bases, read in frame from the first base. Cut back by 0 bases and 6 bases, the V and J ends lie 13 bases apart. Regarding this clone: There is no known antigen for this receptor. The record has no base qualities; no much larger clone is one base away.

Library preparation used the immunoSEQ multiplex PCR assay. The multiplex PCR relied on a mix of 60 forward primers for TCR Vbeta segments and 13 reverse primers for TCR Jbeta segments. A multiplex PCR assay on genomic DNA amplified the CDR3 region of rearranged TCR beta genes. The Illumina HiSeq System was used to sequence the amplified TCR beta libraries as 87-base-pair reads. Under the source paper's analysis protocol: A later analysis counted tens of millions of unique TCR beta chains across the 666 repertoires, and some 11 million of these chains were shared by at least two donors. Raw reads were error-corrected and collapsed into unique sequences by a nearest-neighbor algorithm in which closely related sequences were merged to remove PCR and sequencing errors. V, D and J gene segments were assigned by aligning CDR3 sequences to IMGT reference sequences. Each retained sequence needed at least a six-nucleotide match to both a V gene segment and a J gene segment. A rearrangement counted as productive if the CDR3 had no stop codons and remained in frame with V and J, and every other rearrangement counted as non-productive. CDR3 was defined by IMGT convention, running from the second conserved V-encoded cysteine to the conserved J-encoded phenylalanine. The earlier analysis of about 640 of the donors excluded any sequence lacking an unambiguous match to a single V gene segment. An earlier analysis of about 600 of the donors called V segments functional above 56.7% productive rearrangements and segregating when the between-donor standard deviation exceeded 5%. A statistical classification framework was built to diagnose cytomegalovirus status from the catalog of TCR beta chain sequences. In a later analysis, V and J genes were assigned by comparing TCR nucleotide sequences against IMGT/GENE-DB human TR gene sequences. The TCRdist pipeline was used in a later analysis to assign CDR3 sequences and most-parsimonious VDJ recombination scenarios. A later analysis defined each TCR beta chain by its CDR3 amino acid sequence plus V-gene family, and excluded reads lacking a unique V-gene family. In a later analysis, approximately 640 highly shared, low-generation-probability nucleotide sequences were removed to address suspected cross-contamination and a sequencing artifact. A later analysis calculated a clonal expansion index for each public chain from normalized within-repertoire ranks of inferred template counts. In a later analysis, generation probabilities were computed with a VDJ recombination model fitted to out-of-frame rearrangements, and the resulting probabilities were checked against IGoR. In a later analysis, hypergeometric tests were used to score TCR-TCR, TCR-HLA and TCR-CMV co-occurrence, with a repertoire-size bias correction applied to TCR pairs. False discovery rates were estimated in a later analysis by permuting HLA or CMV assignments 20 times. A later analysis grouped co-occurring TCRs with DBSCAN, adding TCRdist sequence similarity when clustering within HLA-allele-positive subsets. Repertoires with fewer than 30,000 or more than 120,000 public chains, plus five repertoires with anomalous nucleotide sharing, were excluded from co-occurrence clustering. In TCRdb, the immuneACCESS table is reduced to in-frame sequences with V and J assigned. These tables do not hold every clone; where another copy was compared, an unresolved V gene accounts for under half, and the others remain unexplained. V and J calls and clone size come straight from that table; D and trimming were deduced from the DNA. In all, the sample holds about 190,000 clones, and roughly 87% of those were seen once. 1% to 1.4% of the sample comes from the top ten.

This clonotype originated in a boy aged 2 to 10 in good health and CMV-seronegative. Recombination joined TRBV5-1 with TRBJ2-1, and possibly TRBD2, on 6 matching bases. Sequencing was done on a sample of PBMCs. The nucleotides are TGCGCCAGCAGCTTGGACGGGCAGGGACTCAATGAGCAGTTCTTC. Its protein product is CASSLDGQGLNEQFF.